This TCR beta chain was documented in a study of shared clonotypes between healthy human individuals. All the donors were Caucasian adults who lived in Nashville, Tennessee. The table came from immunoSEQ multiplex PCR; TCRdb's copy has only in-frame clones and leaves some out. The data show 85,000 to 100,000 clones, approximately 75% seen once. In its sample, this clone was seen many times. V dropped 3 bases and J dropped 9 bases, with 18 bases sitting between them. Germline V CDR1 and CDR2: LNHDA, SQIVND (reference sequence). This CDR3 has 15 residues. This receptor was obtained from a man aged 25 to 40 in good health. The V call is TRBV19, the J call TRBJ1-5, with D possibly TRBD1 on 6 matching bases. The specimen sequenced was memory CD8+ T cells sorted from blood. Specified subset: CD45RO+ cells pooled with CCR7-negative TemRA cells. The CDR3 reads CASSIWDNGFLPQHF. CDR3 sequence (DNA): TGTGCCAGTAGTATCTGGGACAACGGGTTTCTGCCCCAGCATTTT.